The 20 T cell receptor beta chains presented below share a single source sample, sequenced in a study of blood T cell repertoires in COVID-19. Generated by immunoSEQ multiplex PCR, the TCRdb table keeps only in-frame clones and is missing some. The table has about 220,000 clones, 86% seen once; the top ten hold about 4%. What was sequenced was PBMCs or T cells enriched from blood (not recorded which). All receptors derive from a woman aged 40 to 49 with acute COVID-19.

The V and J genes are TRBV12-3 or TRBV12-4 and TRBJ1-1; a possible D gene is TRBD1 (5 bases). V was clipped by 6 bases and J by 4 bases, with 9 bases between them. This CDR3 has 12 amino acids. The CDR3 nucleotides read TGTGCCAGCAGGGGGCGAGGCACTGAAGCTTTCTTT. Translation gives CASRGRGTEAFF.

The rearrangement joins TRBV3-1 (or the pseudogene TRBV3-2) to TRBJ1-5; TRBD1 matches at 8 bases. Germline lookup yields CDR1 LGHDT and CDR2 YNNKEL (reference sequence). Trimming cost V 0 bases and J 6 bases; bases outside gene matches: 7. This CDR3 is built from 16 residues. The CDR3 DNA reads as TGTGCCAGCAGCCAAGATAGGACAGGGAAGGGTCAGCCCCAGCATTTT. This encodes CASSQDRTGKGQPQHF.

This clone was seen a single time. This chain links TRBV19 with TRBJ2-7, with D possibly TRBD1 on 6 matching bases. V shed 3 bases and J shed 0 bases, with 12 bases lying between them. Germline V lookup: CDR1 LNHDA, CDR2 SQIVND (reference sequence). The CDR3 runs to 15 residues. CDR3 sequence: CASSISRTVSYEQYF. CDR3 nucleotide sequence: TGTGCCAGTAGTATTTCCCGGACAGTCTCCTACGAGCAGTACTTC.

For the CDR3, the DNA is TGTGCCAGCCGAACGGGACAGTTGAACACTGAAGCTTTCTTT. It encodes CASRTGQLNTEAFF. The chain carries TRBV28 and TRBJ1-1; 7 positions agree with TRBD1. The CDR3 sequence is 14 residues long. CDR1 is MDHEN, CDR2 SYDVKM, per germline. V dropped 8 bases and J dropped 0; count of bases not matched to a gene: 6. Variable domain in full (rest from reference TRBV28 and TRBJ1-1): DVKVTQSSRYLVKRTGEKVFLECVQDMDHENMFWYRQDPGLGLRLIYFSYDVKMKEKGDIPEGYSVSREKKERFSLILESASTNQTSMYLCASRTGQLNTEAFFGQGTRLTVV.

This rearrangement joins TRBV4-1 to TRBJ1-5, with TRBD1 matching over 7 bases. With V trimmed by 2 bases and J by 0 bases, 13 bases remained unmatched. Germline CDR1 and CDR2: MGHRA and YSYEKL. The CDR3 spans 19 residues. As DNA, the CDR3 is TGCGCCAGCAGCCAATTTGTAGGGGGCCCAATAACTAGCAATCAGCCCCAGCATTTT. Residues: CASSQFVGGPITSNQPQHF.

This chain links TRBV2 with TRBJ1-1; no reliable D call. Germline V gives CDR1 SNHLY, CDR2 FYNNEI. The CDR3 contains 15 residues. V gave up 7 bases and J gave up 0 bases, with 15 bases separating them. DNA for the CDR3: TGTGCCAGCAATCTGGCCGGGAAGGTGAACACTGAAGCTTTCTTT. The encoded protein is CASNLAGKVNTEAFF.

The CDR3 spells CASSRPGTGANTEAFF. The CDR3 DNA sequence: TGTGCCAGCAGCCGACCCGGGACAGGAGCGAACACTGAAGCTTTCTTT. The chain uses TRBV13 and TRBJ1-1; TRBD1 matches 8 bases. With V trimmed by 5 bases and J by 1 base, 9 bases remained unmatched. This CDR3 is built from 16 residues. CDR1 and CDR2 from the germline V gene are PRHDT and FYEKMQ (reference sequence). Based on the CDR3 plus reference TRBV13 and TRBJ1-1, the full variable domain is AAGVIQSPRHLIKEKRETATLKCYPIPRHDTVYWYQQGPGQDPQFLISFYEKMQSDKGSIPDRFSAQQFSDYHSELNMSSLELGDSALYFCASSRPGTGANTEAFFGQGTRLTVV.

This chain connects TRBV7-2 to TRBJ1-3, with a tentative D call TRBD1 (5 bases). V was cut by 2 bases and J by 1 base, with 18 bases left in between. Germline V lookup: CDR1 SGHTA, CDR2 FQGNSA. CDR3 size: 18 residues. CDR3 sequence: CASSLTDSAGVSGNTIYF. CDR3 coding DNA: TGTGCCAGCAGCTTAACTGATTCCGCGGGGGTATCTGGAAACACCATATATTTT.

This clone was detected a few times. The gene calls are TRBV6-4 and TRBJ1-2, with 10 nucleotides matching TRBD1. V was pared by 2 bases and J by 0 bases, with 0 bases of the junction left unmatched. Per germline, CDR1 MRHNA and CDR2 SNTAGT. There are 15 residues in the CDR3. The CDR3 DNA is TGTGCCAGCAGTGACGGGACAGGGGCTAACTATGGCTACACCTTC. Protein sequence: CASSDGTGANYGYTF.

The rearrangement uses TRBV9 and TRBJ1-2, with a weak D call TRBD1 (6 bases). The ends were cut back, 4 bases at V and 4 bases at J, with 17 bases in the middle. This CDR3 is built from 15 residues. Germline V gives CDR1 SGDLS, CDR2 YYNGEE. For the CDR3, the DNA is TGTGCCAGCAGCCCGGGCGGGGGGCTTACCTATGGCTACACCTTC. The encoded protein is CASSPGGGLTYGYTF.

The chain has TRBV24-1 and TRBJ2-3, with 10 bases identical to TRBD2. CDR3 length: 15 residues. Losses at the gene ends were 4 bases for V and 6 bases for J; bases not matched to a gene: 6. The germline V gene encodes CDR1 KGHDR and CDR2 SFDVKD. The CDR3 coding sequence is TGTGCCACCAGTGAATTTGGGACTAGCGCTGATACGCAGTATTTT. Encoded protein: CATSEFGTSADTQYF.

This chain joins TRBV6-5 and TRBJ1-5, with TRBD1 matching 9 bases. From germline, CDR1 is MNHEY and CDR2 SVGAGI. The V gene end was trimmed by 9 bases and the J gene end by 5 bases; junction bases not matched to a gene: 5. The CDR3 spans 13 residues. CDR3 in DNA: TGTGCCAGTGGACAGGGGAAGGATCAGCCCCAGCATTTT. Protein: CASGQGKDQPQHF.

The rearrangement uses TRBV7-3 and TRBJ1-2; D not resolved. This CDR3 is built from 13 residues. V was trimmed by 3 bases and J by 6 bases, leaving 11 bases between them. Germline loops: CDR1 SGHTA, CDR2 FQGTGA. The CDR3 region is CASSFGVGDGYTF. CDR3 sequence (DNA): TGTGCCAGCAGCTTTGGAGTGGGAGATGGCTACACCTTC.

The chain couples TRBV6-5 to TRBJ2-7, with D possibly matching TRBD1 (5 bases). The CDR3 is 14 amino acids. Deletions cut 7 bases from V and 3 bases from J, with 16 bases between. The germline V gene encodes CDR1 MNHEY and CDR2 SVGAGI. CDR3 in amino acids: CASTTRDFGYEQYF. CDR3 sequence (DNA): TGTGCCAGCACCACCAGGGATTTTGGCTACGAGCAGTACTTC.

This clone was counted a single time. The CDR3 DNA follows: TGTGCCAACACCATAAACACAGATACGCAGTATTTT. This gives the protein CANTINTDTQYF. The J gene is TRBJ2-3, the V gene TRBV12-3 or TRBV12-4; D not resolved. Trimming took off 10 bases at V and 2 bases at J, with 10 bases between the two ends. The CDR3 runs to 12 residues.

This chain uses TRBV2 with TRBJ1-4, with D possibly matching TRBD1 (5 bases). Germline V gene lookup returns CDR1 SNHLY and CDR2 FYNNEI. V lost 2 bases and J 5 bases, leaving 9 bases between the germline ends. There are 14 residues in the CDR3. The CDR3 spells CASSEITGNEKLFF. The CDR3 DNA reads as TGTGCCAGCAGTGAAATTACAGGAAATGAAAAACTGTTTTTT.

The CDR3 sequence: CASSLGLTPRGEQYF. Written as DNA, the CDR3 is TGTGCCAGCAGCTTGGGGCTTACCCCCCGAGGCGAGCAGTACTTC. V gene TRBV5-6 combines with J gene TRBJ2-7; D is uncertain. V lost 0 bases and J 6 bases, leaving 16 bases between the germline ends. Germline lookup yields CDR1 SGHDT and CDR2 YYEEEE. The CDR3 consists of 15 residues.

The V and J genes are TRBV10-3 and TRBJ2-7; D remains unclear. Germline V gene data show CDR1 as ENHRY and CDR2 as SYGVKD. V was clipped by 3 bases and J by 2 bases, with 5 bases between them. This CDR3 region has 12 residues. The CDR3 spells CAISEATYEQYF. The CDR3 bases are TGTGCCATCAGTGAAGCAACCTACGAGCAGTACTTC.

This chain links TRBV6-5 with TRBJ1-5; D possibly corresponds to TRBD1 (6 bases). Between the trimmed V and J ends, which lost 6 bases and 3 bases, there was a span of 12 bases. CDR3 size: 14 residues. Germline CDR1 and CDR2: MNHEY and SVGAGI. In DNA, the CDR3 is TGTGCCAGCAGGCGACAGGACCCCAATCAGCCCCAGCATTTT. Translation gives CASRRQDPNQPQHF.

The chain has TRBV9 and TRBJ2-3; 7 bases map to TRBD2. J gave up 2 bases and V 0 bases, and 9 bases lay outside the gene matches. This CDR3 has 17 amino acids. Germline V gives CDR1 SGDLS, CDR2 YYNGEE. CDR3 nucleotides: TGTGCCAGCAGCGTAGGAAGGGCCAGCGGGGCCACAGATACGCAGTATTTT. This sequence encodes CASSVGRASGATDTQYF.